The source of this T cell receptor (beta chain) is a study of shared clonotypes between healthy human individuals. Overall study findings and caveats: Lower generation probabilities were found for non-shared clonotypes than for those shared by all four donors.

The assay ran at deep level. The protocol was immunoSEQ multiplex PCR, while the TCRdb copy is restricted to in-frame clones and leaves out a portion. The sample holds approximately 2,200,000 clones, about 93% seen once. This clone appeared a single time. Its antigen is as yet unknown. Naive CD8 isolation took CD45RO-negative cells positively selected for CCR7 and excluded terminally differentiated effector memory CD45RA+ cells. The V and J ends lost 4 bases and 4 bases respectively, with 17 bases between them. CDR1 is SGHRS, CDR2 YFSETQ, per germline. The CDR3 is 16 residues long. The specimen was naive CD8+ T cells from PBMCs. The rearrangement uses TRBV5-1 and TRBJ1-4; D gene unclear. This TCR came from a man aged 18 to 29 in good health. Some clones in this sample may be carry-over from other donors' samples. The CDR3 loop reads CASSPTPGPYNEKLFF. CDR3 DNA sequence: TGCGCCAGCAGCCCTACCCCGGGCCCTTATAATGAAAAACTGTTTTTT.